The 32 T cell receptor beta chains listed next were all sequenced from one sample in a study of cytomegalovirus exposure and HLA in healthy donors. Primers: 60 Vbeta forward and 13 Jbeta reverse. Using immunoSEQ multiplex PCR, the repertoire was profiled, and TCRdb retains in-frame clones only, with some absent. The sample lists around 150,000 clones, more than 70% seen once, with 1.1% in the top ten. The sequencing sample was made of PBMCs. The receptors come from a male donor in good health and CMV-seronegative.

CDR3 sequence reads: CASSVRGSYNEQFF. The CDR3, as DNA: TGTGCCAGCAGCGTGCGGGGCTCGTACAATGAGCAGTTCTTC. The chain joins TRBV9 to TRBJ2-1; maybe TRBD2 (6 bases). The CDR3 consists of 14 residues. Trimming took 2 bases from V and 4 from J, leaving 10 bases between them. Germline V gene sequence: CDR1 SGDLS, CDR2 YYNGEE.

The chain is built from TRBV27 and TRBJ2-3, with TRBD2 identical over 8 bases. The CDR3 sequence is 15 residues long. The trim removed 6 bases at V and 2 bases at J, leaving 7 bases unmatched. The germline V gene has CDR1 MNHEY and CDR2 SMNVEV (reference sequence). In DNA form, the CDR3 reads TGTGCCAGCAGACCTTTAGCGGGGCTCACAGATACGCAGTATTTT. The encoded protein is CASRPLAGLTDTQYF.

This chain connects TRBV2 to TRBJ2-7; 9 nucleotides match TRBD2. Germline assignment: CDR1 SNHLY and CDR2 FYNNEI. CDR3 length: 16 residues. Unmatched junction bases numbered 9, after V lost 2 bases and J lost 4 bases. The CDR3 spells CASSELLGLAGYEQYF. The CDR3 coding sequence is TGTGCCAGCAGTGAACTCCTAGGGCTAGCGGGGTACGAGCAGTACTTC.

The genes are TRBV5-1 and TRBJ1-4; D gene uncertain. There are 14 residues in the CDR3. Germline V gives CDR1 SGHRS, CDR2 YFSETQ. Trimming shortened V by 2 bases and J by 0 bases, and 5 bases separated the two germline ends. For the CDR3, the DNA is TGCGCCAGCAGCTTCGGGTCAACTAATGAAAAACTGTTTTTT. Protein sequence: CASSFGSTNEKLFF.

This chain connects TRBV27 to TRBJ2-1; 7 positions agree with TRBD2. Germline values: CDR1 MNHEY, CDR2 SMNVEV (reference sequence). The CDR3 extends over 13 amino acids. Germline trimming cut 9 bases from V and 5 bases from J; bases unmatched to any gene: 7. CDR3 protein: CASRLAANNEQFF. DNA for the CDR3: TGTGCCAGTCGCCTAGCGGCGAACAATGAGCAGTTCTTC.

The CDR3 here is CASSRQGAGNEKLFF. CDR3 bases: TGTGCCAGCAGTCGACAGGGGGCTGGTAATGAAAAACTGTTTTTT. J is TRBJ1-4 and V is TRBV6-6; 10 positions agree with TRBD1. CDR3 length equals 15 residues. V was pared by 5 bases and J by 4 bases, with 4 bases of the junction left unmatched. Germline lookup yields CDR1 MNHNY and CDR2 SVGAGI (reference sequence).

The chain uses TRBV15 and TRBJ1-1; 7 nucleotides line up with TRBD1. CDR1 and CDR2 from the germline V gene are LNHNV and YYDKDF (reference sequence). CDR3 length equals 15 residues. V lost 4 bases to trimming and J lost 1 base; unmatched junction nucleotides: 6. CDR3 protein: CATSTRQGRNTEAFF. The DNA for the CDR3 is TGTGCCACCAGCACCCGACAGGGACGGAACACTGAAGCTTTCTTT.

The chain couples TRBV6-1 to TRBJ1-2, with 7 positions matching TRBD1. CDR3 length equals 13 residues. Germline CDR1 and CDR2: MNHNS and SASEGT. Trimming took 2 bases from V and 5 from J; bases not matched to a gene: 2. CDR3 in DNA: TGTGCCAGCAGTGAAAACAGGGGATATGGCTACACCTTC. It translates to CASSENRGYGYTF.

This rearrangement joins TRBV6-6 to TRBJ1-1; 9 bases agree with TRBD1. The ends lost 4 bases at V and 6 bases at J; junction bases unmatched: 9. Germline-derived CDR1 and CDR2 are MNHNY and SVGAGI (reference sequence). This CDR3 region has 15 residues. The CDR3 loop is CASSFPGQGTSEAFF. The CDR3 bases are TGTGCCAGCAGTTTTCCGGGACAGGGTACCTCTGAAGCTTTCTTT.

V is TRBV30 and J is TRBJ1-6; weak D call: TRBD1 (5 bases). This CDR3 region has 11 residues. Germline V gene data show CDR1 as GTSNPN and CDR2 as SVGIG (reference sequence). The V and J ends lost 0 bases and 16 bases respectively, with 10 bases between them. DNA of the CDR3: TGTGCCTGGAGTGTACAACGGGGGCTCCACTTT. This translates into CAWSVQRGLHF. The variable domain in full, completed from reference TRBV30 and TRBJ1-6, reads SQTIHQWPATLVQPVGSPLSLECTVEGTSNPNLYWYRQAAGRGLQLLFYSVGIGQISSEVPQNLSASRPQDRQFILSSKKLLLSDSGFYLCAWSVQRGLHFGNGTRLTVT.

The chain has TRBV20-1 and TRBJ1-2, with a weak D call TRBD1 (5 bases). The ends were cut back, 3 bases at V and 7 bases at J, with 9 bases in the middle. The germline CDR1 and CDR2 sequences are DFQATT and SNEGSKA (reference sequence). There are 11 residues in the CDR3. The CDR3 loop is CSARTRVGYTF. The CDR3 DNA is TGCAGTGCTAGGACCAGGGTTGGCTACACCTTC.

The sample holds a few counts of this clone. This rearrangement joins TRBV21-1 to TRBJ2-7; TRBD2 reflects the table's D call only, with no check against the DNA. TRBV21-1 is described as a pseudogene. CDR3 length: 17 amino acids. CDR3 bases: TGTGCCAGCAGCAGGACTAGCGGGGGGGAAAACTCCTACGAGCAGTACTTC. Protein sequence: CASSRTSGGENSYEQYF.

This sequence joins TRBV7-2 and TRBJ2-7; D not certain. The ends were cut back, 3 bases at V and 7 bases at J, with 13 bases in the middle. This CDR3 region has 13 residues. Germline CDR1 SGHTA, CDR2 FQGNSA. CDR3 in amino acids: CASSFRITEEQYF. In nucleotides, the CDR3 is TGTGCCAGCAGCTTTAGAATTACCGAAGAGCAGTACTTC.

This chain connects TRBV5-4 to TRBJ2-5; 10 bases line up with TRBD2. Germline CDR1 reads SGHNT; CDR2 reads YYREEE (reference sequence). V lost 4 bases and J lost 4; bases outside the gene matches: 7. CDR3 size: 15 residues. Here the CDR3 reads CASSPSGGALETQYF. The CDR3 DNA reads as TGTGCCAGCAGCCCCAGCGGGGGGGCCTTAGAGACCCAGTACTTC.

This clone was counted a few times. The chain couples TRBV4-1 to TRBJ1-2; TRBD1 aligns across 7 bases. The V and J ends lost 4 bases and 3 bases, in that order; junction bases with no gene match: 11. The CDR3 covers 16 residues. The germline CDR1 and CDR2 sequences are MGHRA and YSYEKL. CDR3 DNA sequence: TGCGCCAGCAGCCCTGGGGACAGCCTAACTTACTATGGCTACACCTTC. Protein product: CASSPGDSLTYYGYTF.

The chain has TRBV7-2 and TRBJ2-1; 8 positions agree with TRBD2. The V gene's germline CDR1 is SGHTA and CDR2 FQGNSA. V lost 1 base and J lost 9; bases outside the gene matches: 11. The CDR3 is 16 residues long. CDR3 nucleotide sequence: TGTGCCAGCAGCTTAGTCGGCGGGGGGATAGTTAGTGAGCAGTTCTTC. It codes for CASSLVGGGIVSEQFF. The full variable domain, with the rest looked up from reference TRBV7-2 and TRBJ2-1, is GAGVSQSPSNKVTEKGKDVELRCDPISGHTALYWYRQSLGQGLEFLIYFQGNSAPDKSGLPSDRFSAERTGGSVSTLTIQRTQQEDSAVYLCASSLVGGGIVSEQFFGPGTRLTVL.

With respect to this clone: The same CDR3 is also encoded by other DNA sequences in this sample. The CDR3, as DNA: TGTGCCAGCAGCTTGGACAGGGGGAACTATGGCTACACCTTC. It specifies CASSLDRGNYGYTF. The chain employs TRBV7-9 and TRBJ1-2; 10 positions agree with TRBD1. From germline, CDR1 is SEHNR and CDR2 FQNEAQ (reference sequence). This CDR3 has 14 residues. V was pared by 3 bases and J by 2 bases, with 0 bases of the junction left unmatched.

DNA of the CDR3: TGTGCCAGCACGGGGGGCGCAGGGCTCGCTGAAGCTTTCTTT. This translates into CASTGGAGLAEAFF. The chain joins TRBV2 to TRBJ1-1, with a possible D match to TRBD1 (6 bases). The CDR3 length is 14 residues. The V and J ends lost 7 bases and 6 bases respectively, with 18 bases between them. CDR1 and CDR2 from the germline V gene are SNHLY and FYNNEI.

This rearrangement joins TRBV27 to TRBJ2-5, with 9 bases aligning to TRBD1. With the DNA end fitting TRBJ2-7 better, the J assignment may be wrong. This CDR3 has 14 amino acids. Per germline, CDR1 MNHEY and CDR2 SMNVEV (reference sequence). CDR3: CASSFRTGAYEQYF. CDR3 in DNA: TGTGCCAGCAGTTTCCGGACAGGGGCCTACGAGCAGTACTTC.

This rearrangement joins TRBV11-3 to TRBJ2-2, with TRBD2 as a possible D gene (6 bases). The CDR3 has 15 amino acids. Germline-derived CDR1 and CDR2 are SGHNT and YENEEA. Trimming cost V 5 bases and J 4 bases, with 14 bases left between them. The CDR3 here is CASSLGGTATGELFF. The CDR3 coding sequence is TGTGCCAGCAGCCTAGGAGGGACTGCCACCGGGGAGCTGTTTTTT.

The V and J genes are TRBV5-1 and TRBJ2-7; TRBD1 is a possible D gene (6 bases). The germline gives CDR1 SGHRS, CDR2 YFSETQ. This CDR3 has 14 residues. Trimming took 2 bases from V and 3 from J, leaving 12 bases between them. The CDR3 nucleotides are TGCGCCAGCAGCTTCGGGACAACTCGCTACGAGCAGTACTTC. Amino acids: CASSFGTTRYEQYF.

This clone has a handful of counts. The chain links TRBV6-6 to TRBJ1-4, with D possibly being TRBD1 (6 bases). Germline loops: CDR1 MNHNY, CDR2 SVGAGI (reference sequence). The CDR3 has 13 amino acids. Between the trimmed V and J ends, which lost 6 bases and 8 bases, there was a span of 13 bases. DNA of the CDR3: TGTGCCAGCAGCGATAGGGGGGGCGAAAAACTGTTTTTT. Translating gives CASSDRGGEKLFF.

This clone was counted between two and nine times. The chain uses TRBV6-6 and TRBJ2-7; TRBD2 is a possible D gene (5 bases). Germline values: CDR1 MNHNY, CDR2 SVGAGI (reference sequence). This CDR3 contains 11 residues. Trimming removed 4 bases at V and 7 bases at J, with 8 bases between. The CDR3 DNA is TGTGCCAGCAGTTTTGAGCGGGAGCAGTACTTC. Translation gives CASSFEREQYF.

CDR3 in DNA: TGTGCCAGCAGCCGACAGGGAGATCAATTCTACGAGCAGTACTTC. This encodes CASSRQGDQFYEQYF. The chain has TRBV5-4 and TRBJ2-7; TRBD1 aligns across 7 bases. The CDR3 loop spans 15 amino acids. The V and J ends lost 4 bases and 3 bases, in that order; junction bases with no gene match: 10. Germline V CDR1 and CDR2: SGHNT, YYREEE (reference sequence).

The chain joins TRBV15 to TRBJ2-5; D gene unclear. The end of the DNA is better explained by TRBJ2-7, so the J call may be wrong. This CDR3 comprises 16 residues. The germline gives CDR1 LNHNV, CDR2 YYDKDF (reference sequence). The CDR3 here is CATSRDRSRSSYEQYF. CDR3 in DNA: TGTGCCACCAGCAGAGATCGCTCCAGGTCCTCCTACGAGCAGTACTTC.

The V and J genes are TRBV4-3 and TRBJ2-5, with 7 bases lining up with TRBD1. The DNA end is a closer match to TRBJ2-7, so the J assignment may be wrong. This CDR3 is 15 amino acids long. The germline V gene encodes CDR1 LGHNA and CDR2 YSLEER. As DNA, the CDR3 is TGCGCCAGCAGCCAAGCCCGGCAGGGGGCCTACGAGCAGTACTTC. It encodes CASSQARQGAYEQYF.

This clone showed up just a few times. The chain is built from TRBV7-9 and TRBJ1-1; TRBD1 matches 9 bases. Trimming at V came to 3 bases and at J to 11 bases, leaving 10 bases not matched to a gene. Germline V CDR1 and CDR2: SEHNR, FQNEAQ (reference sequence). This CDR3 region has 14 residues. CDR3 protein: CASSFGDDRGEAFF. The CDR3 bases are TGTGCCAGCAGCTTTGGGGATGACAGGGGGGAGGCTTTCTTT.

The J gene is TRBJ1-4, the V gene TRBV5-1; D unclear. V was cut by 0 bases and J by 8 bases, with 11 bases left in between. This CDR3 comprises 14 residues. Germline V lookup: CDR1 SGHRS, CDR2 YFSETQ. CDR3 amino acids: CASSLEPVYEKLFF. Written as DNA, the CDR3 is TGCGCCAGCAGCTTGGAGCCGGTGTACGAAAAACTGTTTTTT. Filled out from reference TRBV5-1 and TRBJ1-4, the complete variable domain reads KAGVTQTPRYLIKTRGQQVTLSCSPISGHRSVSWYQQTPGQGLQFLFEYFSETQRNKGNFPGRFSGRQFSNSRSEMNVSTLELGDSALYLCASSLEPVYEKLFFGSGTQLSVL.

The gene calls are TRBV7-2 and TRBJ2-7; no definite D call. The CDR3 contains 15 residues. V lost 5 bases and J lost 4, with 18 bases in between. CDR1 is SGHTA and CDR2 is FQGNSA in the germline V gene. The CDR3: CASSIPQSSRYEQYF. As DNA, the CDR3 is TGTGCCAGCAGCATACCACAGAGTTCTCGGTACGAGCAGTACTTC.

The V and J genes are TRBV30 and TRBJ2-1; 7 bases map to TRBD1. Germline CDR1 is GTSNPN and CDR2 is SVGIG (reference sequence). The CDR3 extends over 13 amino acids. V gave up 3 bases and J gave up 3 bases; unmatched junction bases: 2. The CDR3 DNA reads TGTGCCTGGAGGGGGGACAGCTACAATGAGCAGTTCTTC. Translating it yields CAWRGDSYNEQFF.

The rearrangement uses TRBV2 and TRBJ1-6; possible D gene TRBD1, 5 bases. Trimming took off 10 bases at V and 7 bases at J, with 17 bases between the two ends. The CDR3 contains 14 residues. The germline CDR1 and CDR2 sequences are SNHLY and FYNNEI. In DNA form, the CDR3 reads TGTGCCATCCGAACAACAGGAGGGAATTCACCCCTCCACTTT. It translates to CAIRTTGGNSPLHF.

In its sample, this clone was seen a few times. CDR3 sequence: CASSQDLYRDRPNTEAFF. CDR3 sequence (DNA): TGTGCCAGCAGCCAAGATCTTTATAGGGACAGACCAAACACTGAAGCTTTCTTT. The chain carries TRBV4-2 and TRBJ1-1, with TRBD1 identical over 7 bases. The CDR3 consists of 18 residues. The V gene end was trimmed by 0 bases and the J gene end by 2 bases; junction bases not matched to a gene: 12. Germline-derived CDR1 and CDR2 are LGHNA and YNFKEQ.